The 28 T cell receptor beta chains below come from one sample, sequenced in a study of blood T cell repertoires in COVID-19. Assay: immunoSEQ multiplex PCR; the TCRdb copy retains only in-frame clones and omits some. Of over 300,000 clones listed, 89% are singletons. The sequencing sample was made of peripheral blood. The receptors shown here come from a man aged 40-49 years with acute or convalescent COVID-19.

CDR3 protein: CASSQDDRSNEKLFF. The CDR3, as DNA: TGCGCCAGCAGCCAGGATGACAGGAGCAATGAAAAACTGTTTTTT. This chain links TRBV4-1 with TRBJ1-4; D is perhaps TRBD1 (6 bases). The V end was cut by 3 bases, the J end by 5 bases, with 13 bases between. Germline V gives CDR1 MGHRA, CDR2 YSYEKL. The CDR3 runs to 15 residues.

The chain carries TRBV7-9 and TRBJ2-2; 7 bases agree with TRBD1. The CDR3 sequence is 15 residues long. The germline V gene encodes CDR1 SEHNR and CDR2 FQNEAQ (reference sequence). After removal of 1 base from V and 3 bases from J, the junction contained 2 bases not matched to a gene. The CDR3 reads CASSLGQGDTGELFF. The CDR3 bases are TGTGCCAGCAGCTTAGGACAGGGAGACACCGGGGAGCTGTTTTTT. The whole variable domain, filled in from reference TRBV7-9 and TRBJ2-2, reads DTGVSQNPRHKITKRGQNVTFRCDPISEHNRLYWYRQTLGQGPEFLTYFQNEAQLEKSRLLSDRFSAERPKGSFSTLEIQRTEQGDSAMYLCASSLGQGDTGELFFGEGSRLTVL.

The CDR3 coding sequence is TGTGCCAGCAGCCTGTCGGGTGAGCAGTTCTTC. It encodes CASSLSGEQFF. This rearrangement joins TRBV7-3 to TRBJ2-1; D gene unclear. Germline CDR1 reads SGHTA; CDR2 reads FQGTGA. V was pared by 5 bases and J by 9 bases, with 8 bases between. The CDR3 length is 11 residues.

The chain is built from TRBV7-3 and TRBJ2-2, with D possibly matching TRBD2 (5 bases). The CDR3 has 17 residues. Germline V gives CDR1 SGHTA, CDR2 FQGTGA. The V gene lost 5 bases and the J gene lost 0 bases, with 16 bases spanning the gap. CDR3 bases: TGTGCCAGCAGCGCGTCGCGGCTAGCCGCGAACACCGGGGAGCTGTTTTTT. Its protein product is CASSASRLAANTGELFF.

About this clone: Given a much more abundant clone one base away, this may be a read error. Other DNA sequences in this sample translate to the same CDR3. CDR3 in amino acids: CASSLAGENTEAFF. In DNA, the CDR3 is TGTGCCAGCAGCTTAGCGGGGGAGAACACTGAAGCTTTCTTT. V gene TRBV11-3 combines with J gene TRBJ1-1, with a possible D match to TRBD1 (5 bases). Trimming took off 1 base at V and 1 base at J, with 7 bases between the two ends. CDR1 and CDR2 (germline): SGHNT, YENEEA. This CDR3 region has 14 residues.

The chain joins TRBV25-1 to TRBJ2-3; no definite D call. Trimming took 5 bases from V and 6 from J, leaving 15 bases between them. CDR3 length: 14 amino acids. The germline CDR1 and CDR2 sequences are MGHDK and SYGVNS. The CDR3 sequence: CASSPRVVWDTQYF. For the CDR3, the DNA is TGTGCCAGCAGTCCCCGGGTAGTCTGGGATACGCAGTATTTT.

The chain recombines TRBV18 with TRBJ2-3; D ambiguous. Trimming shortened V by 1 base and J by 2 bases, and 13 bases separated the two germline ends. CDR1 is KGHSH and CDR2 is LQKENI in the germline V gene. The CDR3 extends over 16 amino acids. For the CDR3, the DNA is TGTGCCAGCTCACCACGGAGTTTGGTCTCCACAGATACGCAGTATTTT. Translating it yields CASSPRSLVSTDTQYF.

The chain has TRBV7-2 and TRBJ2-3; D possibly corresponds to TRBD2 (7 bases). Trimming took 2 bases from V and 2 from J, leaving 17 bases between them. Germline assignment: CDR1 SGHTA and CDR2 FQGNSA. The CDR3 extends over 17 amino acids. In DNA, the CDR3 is TGTGCCAGCAGCTTATGGGGAGGGGGTGGTCTCACAGATACGCAGTATTTT. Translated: CASSLWGGGGLTDTQYF.

CDR3 bases: TGCGCCAGCAACCAGGCTAGCGGGACTCACGGGGAGCTGTTTTTT. It encodes CASNQASGTHGELFF. This chain links TRBV5-1 with TRBJ2-2; TRBD2 matches at 9 bases. This CDR3 has 15 amino acids. J was trimmed by 7 bases and V by 6 bases; bases with no gene match: 10. Germline V gives CDR1 SGHRS, CDR2 YFSETQ. Supplemented by reference TRBV5-1 and TRBJ2-2, the full variable domain reads KAGVTQTPRYLIKTRGQQVTLSCSPISGHRSVSWYQQTPGQGLQFLFEYFSETQRNKGNFPGRFSGRQFSNSRSEMNVSTLELGDSALYLCASNQASGTHGELFFGEGSRLTVL.

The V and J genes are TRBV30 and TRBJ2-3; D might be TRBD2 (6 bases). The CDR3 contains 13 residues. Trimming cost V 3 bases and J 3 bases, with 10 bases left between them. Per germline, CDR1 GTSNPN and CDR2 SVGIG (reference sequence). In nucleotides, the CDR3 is TGTGCCTGGAGGGGGGGTGCGACAGATACGCAGTATTTT. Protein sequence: CAWRGGATDTQYF.

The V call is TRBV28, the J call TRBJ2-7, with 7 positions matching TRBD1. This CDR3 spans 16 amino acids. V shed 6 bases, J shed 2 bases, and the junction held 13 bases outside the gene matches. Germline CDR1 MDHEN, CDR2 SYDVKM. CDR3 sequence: CASRGARQGTAYEQYF. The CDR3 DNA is TGTGCCAGCAGGGGGGCCAGACAGGGCACTGCCTACGAGCAGTACTTC.

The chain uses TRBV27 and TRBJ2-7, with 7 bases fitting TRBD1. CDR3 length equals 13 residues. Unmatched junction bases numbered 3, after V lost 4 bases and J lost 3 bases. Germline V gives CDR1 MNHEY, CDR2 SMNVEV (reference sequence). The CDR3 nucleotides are TGTGCCAGCAGTTATAACAGGGGCTACGAGCAGTACTTC. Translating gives CASSYNRGYEQYF.

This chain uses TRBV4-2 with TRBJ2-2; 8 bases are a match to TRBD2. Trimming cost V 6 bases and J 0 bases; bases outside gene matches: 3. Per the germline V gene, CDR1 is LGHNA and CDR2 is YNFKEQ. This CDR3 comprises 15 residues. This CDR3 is CASSGAGANTGELFF. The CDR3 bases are TGTGCCAGCAGTGGAGCGGGGGCGAACACCGGGGAGCTGTTTTTT.

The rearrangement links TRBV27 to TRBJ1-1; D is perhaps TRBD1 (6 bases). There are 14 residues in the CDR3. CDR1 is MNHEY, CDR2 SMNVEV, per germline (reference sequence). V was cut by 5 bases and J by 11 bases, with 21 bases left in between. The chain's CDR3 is CASSRGGGRGSAFF. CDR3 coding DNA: TGTGCCAGCAGTCGTGGCGGGGGTAGGGGGTCGGCTTTCTTT.

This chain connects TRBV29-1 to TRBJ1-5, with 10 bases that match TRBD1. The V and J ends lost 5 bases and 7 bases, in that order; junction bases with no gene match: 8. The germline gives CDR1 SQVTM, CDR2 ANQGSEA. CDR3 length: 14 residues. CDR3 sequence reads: CSVRDRGSGQPQHF. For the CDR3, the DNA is TGCAGCGTTCGGGACAGGGGAAGTGGACAGCCCCAGCATTTT.

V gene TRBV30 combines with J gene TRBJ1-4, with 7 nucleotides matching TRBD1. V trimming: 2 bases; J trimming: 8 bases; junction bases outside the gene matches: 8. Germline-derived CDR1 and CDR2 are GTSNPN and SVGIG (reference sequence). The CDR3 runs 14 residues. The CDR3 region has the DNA TGTGCCTGGAGTCCAGGGGGGAGTGGGGAAAAACTGTTTTTT. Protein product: CAWSPGGSGEKLFF.

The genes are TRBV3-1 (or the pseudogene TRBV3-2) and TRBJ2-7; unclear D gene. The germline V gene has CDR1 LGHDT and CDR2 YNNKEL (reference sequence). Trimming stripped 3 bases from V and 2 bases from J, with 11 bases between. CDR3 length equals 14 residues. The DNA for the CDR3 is TGTGCCAGCAGCCAGGCAGGCCAAACCTACGAGCAGTACTTC. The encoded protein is CASSQAGQTYEQYF.

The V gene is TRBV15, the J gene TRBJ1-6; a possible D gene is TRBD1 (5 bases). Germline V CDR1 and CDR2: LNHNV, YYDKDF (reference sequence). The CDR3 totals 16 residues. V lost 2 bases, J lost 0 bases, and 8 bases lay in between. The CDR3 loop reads CATSRRGSSYNSPLHF. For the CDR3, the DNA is TGTGCCACCAGCAGACGGGGGAGCTCCTATAATTCACCCCTCCACTTT.

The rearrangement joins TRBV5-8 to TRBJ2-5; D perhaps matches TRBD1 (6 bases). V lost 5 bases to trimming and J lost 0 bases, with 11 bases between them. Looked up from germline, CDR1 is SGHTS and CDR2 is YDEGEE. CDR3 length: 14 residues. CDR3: CASRYQGNQETQYF. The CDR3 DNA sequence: TGTGCCAGCAGATACCAGGGGAACCAAGAGACCCAGTACTTC.

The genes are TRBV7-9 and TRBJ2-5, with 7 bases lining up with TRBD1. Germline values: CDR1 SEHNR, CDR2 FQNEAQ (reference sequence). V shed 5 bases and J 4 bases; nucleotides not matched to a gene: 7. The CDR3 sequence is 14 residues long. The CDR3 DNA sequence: TGTGCCAGCAGCCACAGGGGCGGTGCAGAGACCCAGTACTTC. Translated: CASSHRGGAETQYF.

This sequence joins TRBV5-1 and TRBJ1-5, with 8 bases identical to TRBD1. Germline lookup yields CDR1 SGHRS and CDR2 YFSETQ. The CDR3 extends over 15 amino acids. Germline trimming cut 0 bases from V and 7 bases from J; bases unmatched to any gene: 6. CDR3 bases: TGCGCCAGCAGCTTGGGAGCAGGGGGCGGACAGCCCCAGCATTTT. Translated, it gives CASSLGAGGGQPQHF.

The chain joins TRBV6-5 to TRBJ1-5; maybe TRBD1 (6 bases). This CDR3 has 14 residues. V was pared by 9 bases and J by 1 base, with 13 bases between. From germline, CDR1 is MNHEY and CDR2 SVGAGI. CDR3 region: CASQQGSSNQPQHF. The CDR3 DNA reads TGTGCCAGTCAACAGGGTAGCAGCAATCAGCCCCAGCATTTT.

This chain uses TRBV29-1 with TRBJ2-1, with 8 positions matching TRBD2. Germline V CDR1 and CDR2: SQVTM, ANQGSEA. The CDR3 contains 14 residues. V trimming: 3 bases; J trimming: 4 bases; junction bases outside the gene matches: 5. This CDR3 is CSVELSGGYNEQFF. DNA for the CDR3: TGCAGCGTTGAGCTGTCGGGAGGGTACAATGAGCAGTTCTTC.

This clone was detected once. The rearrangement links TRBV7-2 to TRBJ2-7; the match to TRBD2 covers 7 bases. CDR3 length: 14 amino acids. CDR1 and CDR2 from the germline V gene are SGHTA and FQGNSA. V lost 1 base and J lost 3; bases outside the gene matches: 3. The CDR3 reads CASSLGAGRYEQYF. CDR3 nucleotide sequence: TGTGCCAGCAGCTTAGGAGCGGGGCGCTACGAGCAGTACTTC.

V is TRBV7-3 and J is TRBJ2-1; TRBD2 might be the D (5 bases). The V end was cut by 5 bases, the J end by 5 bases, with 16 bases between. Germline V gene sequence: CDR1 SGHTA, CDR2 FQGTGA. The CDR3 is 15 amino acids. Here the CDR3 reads CASSTRLRPNNEQFF. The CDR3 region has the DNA TGTGCCAGCAGCACCCGACTACGTCCTAACAATGAGCAGTTCTTC.

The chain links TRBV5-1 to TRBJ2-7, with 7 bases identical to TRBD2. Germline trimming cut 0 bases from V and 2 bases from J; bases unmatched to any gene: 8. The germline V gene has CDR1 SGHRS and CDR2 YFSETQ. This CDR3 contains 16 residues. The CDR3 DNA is TGCGCCAGCAGCTTGGCGTCCGGGAGGCGTACCTACGAGCAGTACTTC. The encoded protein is CASSLASGRRTYEQYF.

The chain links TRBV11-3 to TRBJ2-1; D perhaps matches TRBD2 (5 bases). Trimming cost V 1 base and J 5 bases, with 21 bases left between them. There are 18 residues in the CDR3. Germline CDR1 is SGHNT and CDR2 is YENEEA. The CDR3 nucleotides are TGTGCCAGCAGCTTAGGGACCCGTAGCGCCTATCTACACAATGAGCAGTTCTTC. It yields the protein CASSLGTRSAYLHNEQFF. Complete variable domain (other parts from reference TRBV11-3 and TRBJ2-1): EAGVVQSPRYKIIEKKQPVAFWCNPISGHNTLYWYLQNLGQGPELLIRYENEEAVDDSQLPKDRFSAERLKGVDSTLKIQPAELGDSAVYLCASSLGTRSAYLHNEQFFGPGTRLTVL.

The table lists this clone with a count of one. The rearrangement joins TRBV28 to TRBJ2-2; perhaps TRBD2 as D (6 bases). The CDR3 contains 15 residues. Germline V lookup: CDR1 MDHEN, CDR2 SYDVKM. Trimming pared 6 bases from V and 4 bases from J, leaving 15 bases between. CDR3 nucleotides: TGTGCCAGCAGCGTGGTACTAGCCGGCACCGGGGAGCTGTTTTTT. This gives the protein CASSVVLAGTGELFF.